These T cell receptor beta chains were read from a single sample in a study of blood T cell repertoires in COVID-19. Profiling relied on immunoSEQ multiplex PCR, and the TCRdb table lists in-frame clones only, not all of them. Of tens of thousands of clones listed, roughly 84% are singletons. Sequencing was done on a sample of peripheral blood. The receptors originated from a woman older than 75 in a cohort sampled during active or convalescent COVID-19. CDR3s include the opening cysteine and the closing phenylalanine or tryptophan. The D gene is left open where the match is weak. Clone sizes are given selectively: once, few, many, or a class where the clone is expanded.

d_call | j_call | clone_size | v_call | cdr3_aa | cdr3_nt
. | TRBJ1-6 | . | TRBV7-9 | CASSSPSGQGGSPLHF | TGTGCCAGCAGTTCCCCCAGTGGCCAGGGCGGTTCACCCCTCCACTTT
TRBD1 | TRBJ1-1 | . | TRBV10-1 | CASSESPGQVEAFF | TGCGCCAGCAGTGAATCCCCGGGACAGGTTGAAGCTTTCTTT
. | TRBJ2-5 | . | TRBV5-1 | CASRLTGETQYF | TGCGCCAGCAGACTCACAGGAGAGACCCAGTACTTC
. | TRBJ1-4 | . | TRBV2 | CASNSGSLGGEKLFF | TGTGCCAGCAATTCGGGGTCCCTGGGAGGGGAAAAACTGTTTTTT
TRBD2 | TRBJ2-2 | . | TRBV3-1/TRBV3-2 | CASSQAGRTGELFF | TGTGCCAGCAGCCAAGCCGGGAGGACCGGGGAGCTGTTTTTT
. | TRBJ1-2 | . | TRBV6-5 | CASSPFGRGSYGYTF | TGTGCCAGCAGTCCCTTCGGTCGGGGGTCCTATGGCTACACCTTC
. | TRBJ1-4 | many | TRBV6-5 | CASRGAINEKLFF | TGTGCCAGCCGCGGGGCAATTAATGAAAAACTGTTTTTT
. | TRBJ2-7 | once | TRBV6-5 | CASKAGTTNSYEQYF | TGTGCCAGCAAAGCCGGGACAACAAACTCCTACGAGCAGTACTTC
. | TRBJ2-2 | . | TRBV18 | CASSPVTYQDGELFF | TGTGCCAGCTCACCAGTAACATATCAGGACGGGGAGCTGTTTTTT
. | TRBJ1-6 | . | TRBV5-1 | CASSLDSSSPLHF | TGCGCCAGCAGCCTAGACAGTAGTTCACCCCTCCACTTT
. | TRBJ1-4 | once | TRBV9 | CASSVGAGPGEKLFF | TGTGCCAGCAGCGTAGGTGCGGGACCCGGGGAAAAACTGTTTTTT
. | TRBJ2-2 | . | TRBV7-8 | CASRPGWNTGELFF | TGTGCCAGCCGTCCAGGGTGGAACACCGGGGAGCTGTTTTTT
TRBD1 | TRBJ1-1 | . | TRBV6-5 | CASFTGTGLIF | TGTGCCAGCTTTACCGGGACAGGGCTTATCTTT
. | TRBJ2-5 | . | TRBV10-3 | CAISESIRRAAETQYF | TGTGCCATCAGTGAGTCGATCCGCAGGGCTGCAGAGACCCAGTACTTC
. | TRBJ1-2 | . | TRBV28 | CASSYLQGNYGYTF | TGTGCCAGCAGCTACCTACAGGGTAACTATGGCTACACCTTC
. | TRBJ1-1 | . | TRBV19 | CATAREGDTEAFF | TGTGCCACCGCAAGGGAGGGGGACACTGAAGCTTTCTTT
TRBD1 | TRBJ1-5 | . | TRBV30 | CAWGQGAGQPQHF | TGTGCCTGGGGACAGGGGGCGGGACAGCCCCAGCATTTT
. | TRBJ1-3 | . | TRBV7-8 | CASSLGSWGLGNTIYF | TGTGCCAGCAGCTTAGGGTCTTGGGGGCTTGGAAACACCATATATTTT
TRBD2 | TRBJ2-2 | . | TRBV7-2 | CASSLVGTSNTGELFF | TGTGCCAGCAGCTTAGTTGGGACTAGCAACACCGGGGAGCTGTTTTTT
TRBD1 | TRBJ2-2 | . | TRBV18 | CASPPWDRGTGELFF | TGTGCCAGCCCCCCCTGGGACAGGGGGACCGGGGAGCTGTTTTTT
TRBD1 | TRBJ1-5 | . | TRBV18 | CASSPLVGGKGQPQHF | TGTGCCAGCTCACCACTTGTAGGGGGCAAGGGCCAGCCCCAGCATTTT
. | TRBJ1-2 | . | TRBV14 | CASSQAGVSGYTF | TGTGCCAGCAGCCAAGCGGGGGTCTCTGGCTACACCTTC
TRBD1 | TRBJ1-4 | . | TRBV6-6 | CASSKQGASNEKLFF | TGTGCCAGCAGTAAACAGGGGGCGTCTAATGAAAAACTGTTTTTT
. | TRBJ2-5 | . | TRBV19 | CASSTRQSQETQYF | TGTGCCAGTAGTACCAGACAGAGTCAAGAGACCCAGTACTTC
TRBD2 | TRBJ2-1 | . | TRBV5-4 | CASSQPPGSGDDNEQFF | TGTGCCAGCAGCCAACCCCCTGGAAGCGGGGATGACAATGAGCAGTTCTTC
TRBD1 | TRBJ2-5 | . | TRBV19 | CASSLQGVGETQYF | TGTGCCAGTAGCTTACAGGGGGTAGGGGAAACCCAGTACTTC
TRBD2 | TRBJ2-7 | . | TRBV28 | CASRPSGTVGEQYF | TGTGCCAGCAGACCTAGCGGGACCGTTGGAGAGCAGTACTTC
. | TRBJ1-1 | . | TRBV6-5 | CASSSPGVNTEAFF | TGTGCCAGCAGTTCCCCGGGGGTGAACACTGAAGCTTTCTTT
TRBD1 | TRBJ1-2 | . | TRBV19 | CASSPWTGGENGYTF | TGTGCCAGTAGTCCTTGGACAGGGGGTGAGAATGGCTACACCTTC
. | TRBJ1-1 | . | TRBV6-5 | CAVQGKEEAFF | TGTGCCGTCCAGGGTAAGGAGGAAGCTTTCTTT
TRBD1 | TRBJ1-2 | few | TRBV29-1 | CSVDLSTGELSNYGYTF | TGCAGCGTTGACCTGTCTACAGGGGAGCTTAGTAACTATGGCTACACCTTC
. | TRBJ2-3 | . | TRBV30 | CAWSPRAPDTQYF | TGTGCCTGGAGTCCCCGCGCCCCAGATACGCAGTATTTT
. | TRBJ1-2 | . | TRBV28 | CASSLRVGYTF | TGTGCCAGCAGCCTCAGGGTCGGCTACACCTTC
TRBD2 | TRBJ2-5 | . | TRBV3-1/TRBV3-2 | CASSPGLAGGRETQYF | TGTGCCAGCAGCCCGGGACTAGCGGGAGGGAGAGAGACCCAGTACTTC
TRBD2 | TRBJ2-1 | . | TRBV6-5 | CASSLGGGPYNEQFF | TGTGCCAGCAGCCTAGGCGGGGGGCCCTACAATGAGCAGTTCTTC
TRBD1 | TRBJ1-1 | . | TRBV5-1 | CASNPTGGTEAFF | TGCGCCAGCAACCCCACAGGGGGCACTGAAGCTTTCTTT
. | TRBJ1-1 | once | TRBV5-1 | CASSLPQGEAFF | TGCGCCAGCAGCCTCCCCCAGGGTGAAGCTTTCTTT
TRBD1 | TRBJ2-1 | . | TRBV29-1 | CSVASTGLFHEQFF | TGCAGCGTTGCTTCGACAGGGTTATTCCATGAGCAGTTCTTC
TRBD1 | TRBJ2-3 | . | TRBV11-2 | CASSNRGLDTDTQYF | TGTGCCAGCAGCAACAGGGGGCTGGACACAGATACGCAGTATTTT
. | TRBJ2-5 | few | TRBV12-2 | CASRLDREIQETQYF | TGTGCAAGTCGCCTAGACAGGGAAATACAAGAGACCCAGTACTTC
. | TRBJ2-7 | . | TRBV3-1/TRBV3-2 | CASSPNPGDEQYF | TGTGCCAGCAGCCCGAATCCGGGGGACGAGCAGTACTTC
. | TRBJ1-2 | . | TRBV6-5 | CASSYSNEGVNYGYTF | TGTGCCAGCAGTTACTCGAATGAAGGAGTTAACTATGGCTACACCTTC
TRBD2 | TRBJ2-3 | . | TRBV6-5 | CASSQLAGGTDTQYF | TGTGCCAGCAGCCAACTAGCGGGAGGCACAGATACGCAGTATTTT
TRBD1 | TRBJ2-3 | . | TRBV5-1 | CASSSRQGLTRDTQYF | TGCGCCAGCAGCTCCCGACAGGGTCTGACCCGAGATACGCAGTATTTT
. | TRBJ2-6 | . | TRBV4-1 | CASSQVASGANVLTF | TGCGCCAGCAGCCAAGTTGCGTCTGGGGCCAACGTCCTGACTTTC
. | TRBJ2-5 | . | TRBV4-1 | CASSRVRGLTYQETQYF | TGCGCCAGCAGCCGAGTGAGGGGACTCACTTACCAAGAGACCCAGTACTTC
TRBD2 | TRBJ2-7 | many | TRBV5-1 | CASSSGTSGRRVGYEQYF | TGCGCCAGCAGCTCCGGGACTAGCGGGAGGAGGGTCGGGTACGAGCAGTACTTC
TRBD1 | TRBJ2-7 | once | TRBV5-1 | CASSFAPPGQGVREQYF | TGCGCCAGCAGCTTCGCCCCCCCGGGACAGGGTGTTCGGGAGCAGTACTTC
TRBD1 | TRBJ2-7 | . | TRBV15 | CATSKPGTGVYEQYF | TGTGCCACCAGCAAACCCGGGACAGGGGTCTACGAGCAGTACTTC
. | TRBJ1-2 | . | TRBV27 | CASSSLGGAGGYTF | TGTGCCAGCAGTTCCCTGGGGGGGGCTGGTGGCTACACCTTC
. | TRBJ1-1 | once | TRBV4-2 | CASSQPFYRTEDTEAFF | TGTGCCAGCAGCCAACCCTTCTATAGGACAGAAGACACTGAAGCTTTCTTT
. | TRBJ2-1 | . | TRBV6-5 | CASRTPSGFEQFF | TGTGCCAGCAGGACCCCGAGCGGGTTTGAGCAGTTCTTC
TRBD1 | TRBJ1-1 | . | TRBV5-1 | CASTHTGVDTEAFF | TGCGCCAGCACACATACAGGGGTCGACACTGAAGCTTTCTTT
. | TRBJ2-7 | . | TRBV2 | CASSGPSEQYF | TGTGCCAGCAGTGGGCCAAGCGAGCAGTACTTC
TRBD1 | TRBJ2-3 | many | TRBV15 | CATSRDLGTGTDTQYF | TGTGCCACCAGCAGAGATCTTGGGACAGGCACAGATACGCAGTATTTT
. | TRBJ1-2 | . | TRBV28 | CASSLTLSQGYGYTF | TGTGCCAGCAGTTTAACCCTCTCGCAGGGCTATGGCTACACCTTC